One sample yielded the 26 T cell receptor beta chains listed below, sequenced in a study of T cells in Graves' hyperthyroidism and ophthalmopathy. Amplified regions were TCR beta CDR3 sequences from RNA transcripts. The primer set for the first-round RT-PCR of the TCR CDR3 was HTBI. One entry per CDR3 protein results from TCRdb running MiXCR on the multiplex PCR reads. Among about half a million distinct CDR3 sequences, 20% were seen once, and the ten largest hold about 50%. The sequencing input was blood. Source of these receptors: a man aged 40-55 years with Graves' ophthalmopathy.

A note on this clonotype: A clone one base away is much larger, so this may be a read error. This chain links TRBV20-1 with TRBJ1-2; TRBD1 aligns across 7 bases. Trimming at V came to 4 bases and at J to 8 bases, leaving 13 bases not matched to a gene. Germline V gives CDR1 DFQATT, CDR2 SNEGSKA (reference sequence). The CDR3 has 14 amino acids. The chain's CDR3 is CSATGTATSGGYTF. In nucleotides, the CDR3 is TGCAGTGCTACCGGGACAGCCACGTCCGGGGGCTACACCTTC.

In this sample, this clonotype turned up once. This sequence joins TRBV18 and TRBJ2-7; 11 bases agree with TRBD2. V was clipped by 5 bases and J by 7 bases; unmatched bases: 10. This CDR3 contains 15 residues. From germline, CDR1 is KGHSH and CDR2 LQKENI. The CDR3 nucleotides are TGTGCCAGCTCAACCGGGACTAGCGGAGGTGGGGAGCAGTACTTC. Translated: CASSTGTSGGGEQYF.

The chain links TRBV24-1 to TRBJ1-2, with 7 bases identical to TRBD1. Germline CDR1 is KGHDR and CDR2 is SFDVKD. CDR3 length equals 12 residues. V gave up 9 bases and J gave up 4 bases; unmatched junction bases: 4. The CDR3 is CATDRVVYGYTF. The DNA for the CDR3 is TGTGCCACCGACAGGGTCGTCTATGGCTACACCTTC.

This clonotype turned up a few times. One end of the junction fails to match germline, which may point to a read error. The chain has TRBV4-1 and TRBJ2-7; 8 nucleotides agree with TRBD1. There are 18 residues in the CDR3. CDR1 MGHRA and CDR2 YSYEKL come from the germline V gene. The CDR3 nucleotides read TGTGCCAGCAGCCACCCCTCCGGCAGGGGGCGCGCAGGCGACGAGCAGTACTTC. Its protein product is CASSHPSGRGRAGDEQYF.

This clonotype was found many times. The chain links TRBV30 to TRBJ2-2; D might be TRBD1 or TRBD2, each matching 6 bases. V lost 2 bases, J lost 6 bases, and 7 bases lay in between. From germline, CDR1 is GTSNPN and CDR2 SVGIG (reference sequence). CDR3 length: 12 amino acids. CDR3 DNA: TGTGCCTGGAGTAGGGGGGCCGGGGAGCTGTTTTTT. Residues: CAWSRGAGELFF.

The gene calls are TRBV6-1 and TRBJ2-2; 7 nucleotides match TRBD1. The germline CDR1 and CDR2 sequences are MNHNS and SASEGT. The CDR3 is 13 residues long. The ends lost 11 bases at V and 4 bases at J; junction bases unmatched: 7. CDR3 loop: CAVRDSSTGELFF. The CDR3 nucleotides are TGTGCCGTTCGGGACAGTAGCACCGGGGAGCTGTTTTTT.

This chain joins TRBV3-1 and TRBJ2-5; TRBD1 aligns across 8 bases. Germline CDR1 and CDR2: LGHDT and YNNKEL (reference sequence). The CDR3 sequence is 15 residues long. With V trimmed by 1 base and J by 4 bases, 5 bases remained unmatched. The CDR3 DNA follows: TGTGCCAGCAGCCAAGGGACAGGGTTTGGAGAGACCCAGTACTTC. Protein: CASSQGTGFGETQYF.

The genes are TRBV12-3 or TRBV12-4 and TRBJ2-4; D might be TRBD2 (5 bases). With 8 bases removed from V and 0 bases from J, the gap between germline ends came to 11 bases. The CDR3 covers 14 residues. CDR3 loop: CASQDGIAKNIQYF. The CDR3 nucleotides read TGTGCCAGCCAGGACGGGATAGCCAAAAACATTCAGTACTTC.

This clonotype was counted at least ten times. The chain links TRBV7-9 to TRBJ1-1; D not certain. The CDR3 consists of 13 residues. V lost 0 bases to trimming and J lost 8 bases, with 10 bases between them. Germline loops: CDR1 SEHNR, CDR2 FQNEAQ (reference sequence). In nucleotides, the CDR3 is TGTGCCAGCAGCTTAGCAATCGGGCGGGAAGCTTTCTTT. Protein sequence: CASSLAIGREAFF.

This clonotype was observed a handful of times. The chain carries TRBV6-1 and TRBJ1-1; no firm D call. CDR3 size: 13 residues. The germline V and J ends were trimmed by 3 bases and 2 bases, with 7 bases remaining between them. Germline assignment: CDR1 MNHNS and CDR2 SASEGT. The DNA of the CDR3 is TGTGCCAGCAGTGATATCGCAAACACTGAAGCTTTCTTT. Residues: CASSDIANTEAFF.

The J gene is TRBJ1-1, the V gene TRBV27; 11 nucleotides match TRBD1. The V gene end was trimmed by 4 bases and the J gene end by 1 base; junction bases not matched to a gene: 11. CDR3 length: 18 amino acids. The germline V gene has CDR1 MNHEY and CDR2 SMNVEV (reference sequence). CDR3 DNA: TGTGCCAGCAGTTCCTTCGGACAGGGGGCCGGATCGAACACTGAAGCTTTCTTT. This codes for CASSSFGQGAGSNTEAFF.

In its sample, this clonotype was seen many times. V gene TRBV5-1 combines with J gene TRBJ2-1; D is possibly TRBD1 (6 bases). CDR1 is SGHRS and CDR2 is YFSETQ in the germline V gene. The length of the CDR3 is 13 residues. Trimming removed 0 bases at V and 6 bases at J, with 7 bases between. The CDR3 sequence is CASSLARGNEQFF. The CDR3, as DNA: TGCGCCAGCAGCTTGGCCAGGGGCAATGAGCAGTTCTTC.

Comments on this clonotype: A much larger clonotype is one base distant, so this may be a read error. The gene calls are TRBV6-2 or TRBV6-3 and TRBJ2-1, with D tentatively TRBD2 (6 bases). From germline, CDR1 is MNHEY and CDR2 SVGEGT. This CDR3 comprises 19 residues. The V gene lost 2 bases and the J gene lost 3 bases, with 23 bases spanning the gap. This CDR3 reads CASSYELATKWSDYNEQFF. Written as DNA, the CDR3 is TGTGCCAGCAGTTACGAACTAGCAACAAAGTGGAGCGACTACAATGAGCAGTTCTTC.

This clonotype was observed many times. The chain carries TRBV27 and TRBJ2-3; perhaps TRBD2 as D (6 bases). This CDR3 contains 15 residues. CDR1 is MNHEY, CDR2 SMNVEV, per germline (reference sequence). The V and J ends lost 5 bases and 2 bases respectively, with 14 bases between them. CDR3 nucleotide sequence: TGTGCCAGCAGTGGGGGGTACGCGTCCACAGATACGCAGTATTTT. It specifies CASSGGYASTDTQYF.

This clonotype was seen more than once but under ten times. The junction does not match germline at one end; this may be a read error. V and J are TRBV11-2 and TRBJ2-2; 8 bases match TRBD2. Germline loops: CDR1 SGHAT, CDR2 FQNNGV. The CDR3 is 13 amino acids. CDR3 residues: CASSPRGAGGLFF. In nucleotides, the CDR3 is TGTGCCAGCAGCCCGCGGGGGGCGGGGGGGCTGTTTTTT. Full variable domain (remainder filled in from reference TRBV11-2 and TRBJ2-2): EAGVAQSPRYKIIEKRQSVAFWCNPISGHATLYWYQQILGQGPKLLIQFQNNGVVDDSQLPKDRFSAERLKGVDSTLKIQPAKLEDSAVYLCASSPRGAGGLFFGEGSRLTVL.

This clonotype was observed a few times. The genes are TRBV27 and TRBJ2-1; 8 bases line up with TRBD1. This CDR3 spans 13 amino acids. Germline loops: CDR1 MNHEY, CDR2 SMNVEV (reference sequence). The V gene end was trimmed by 10 bases and the J gene end by 8 bases; junction bases not matched to a gene: 10. In DNA form, the CDR3 reads TGTGCCACCCGGACAGGGAATGGGGATGAGCAGTTCTTC. Protein sequence: CATRTGNGDEQFF.

The chain combines TRBV15 with TRBJ1-5; perhaps TRBD1 as D (5 bases). V was shortened by 0 bases and J by 0 bases, with 9 bases between the two germline ends. Germline V gene lookup returns CDR1 LNHNV and CDR2 YYDKDF (reference sequence). The CDR3 extends over 16 amino acids. DNA for the CDR3: TGTGCCACCAGCAGAGAGGCAGGGTATAGCAATCAGCCCCAGCATTTT. Residues: CATSREAGYSNQPQHF.

This clonotype was recorded many times. The V gene is TRBV28, the J gene TRBJ2-1; TRBD1 is a possible D gene (5 bases). Germline assignment: CDR1 MDHEN and CDR2 SYDVKM. The CDR3 loop spans 14 amino acids. V was pared by 7 bases and J by 7 bases, with 17 bases between. The CDR3: CASIRRAGLNEQFF. The CDR3 DNA is TGTGCCAGCATCCGAAGGGCAGGGTTAAATGAGCAGTTCTTC.

The chain carries TRBV20-1 and TRBJ2-1; D is possibly TRBD1 (6 bases). Germline assignment: CDR1 DFQATT and CDR2 SNEGSKA (reference sequence). The CDR3 is 15 amino acids. V dropped 1 base and J dropped 3 bases, with 13 bases sitting between them. This CDR3 is CSARVINRDYNEQFF. The CDR3 DNA follows: TGCAGTGCTAGAGTTATCAACAGGGACTACAATGAGCAGTTCTTC.

The V call is TRBV6-1, the J call TRBJ1-5; 7 bases align to TRBD1. There are 14 residues in the CDR3. CDR1 MNHNS and CDR2 SASEGT come from the germline V gene. V gave up 7 bases and J gave up 6 bases; unmatched junction bases: 9. In DNA, the CDR3 is TGTGCCAGCACCCCAGGGGGAGGGGTTCAGCCCCAGCATTTT. Amino acid sequence: CASTPGGGVQPQHF.

In this sample, this clonotype turned up many times. The chain carries TRBV7-6 and TRBJ2-3; 11 positions agree with TRBD2. The CDR3 contains 16 residues. Germline V gives CDR1 SGHVS, CDR2 FNYEAQ. V dropped 1 base and J dropped 2; count of bases not matched to a gene: 2. CDR3 DNA: TGTGCCAGCAGCTTAGGACTAGCGGGGAACACAGATACGCAGTATTTT. It yields the protein CASSLGLAGNTDTQYF.

This clonotype appeared a few times. The CDR3 DNA reads as TGCAGTGCGAGTGGACAGTTAGCCAAAAACATTCAGTACTTC. Amino acid sequence: CSASGQLAKNIQYF. V is TRBV20-1 and J is TRBJ2-4; maybe TRBD1 (6 bases). Trimming pared 6 bases from V and 0 bases from J, leaving 12 bases between. The CDR3 totals 14 residues. Germline assignment: CDR1 DFQATT and CDR2 SNEGSKA (reference sequence).

There are many counts of this clonotype. This rearrangement joins TRBV20-1 to TRBJ1-2, with 8 bases aligning to TRBD1. The germline CDR1 and CDR2 sequences are DFQATT and SNEGSKA (reference sequence). There are 14 residues in the CDR3. V lost 5 bases to trimming and J lost 6 bases; unmatched junction nucleotides: 11. CDR3 nucleotide sequence: TGCAGTGCTCCCTCCCGACAGGGGTCGAATGGCTACACCTTC. It translates to CSAPSRQGSNGYTF.

This clonotype was detected ten times or more. This chain links TRBV28 with TRBJ1-6, with 9 bases aligning to TRBD1. The CDR3 is 14 residues long. After removal of 7 bases from V and 10 bases from J, the junction contained 8 bases not matched to a gene. The germline V gene encodes CDR1 MDHEN and CDR2 SYDVKM. CDR3 coding DNA: TGTGCCAGCACCAGTGGGACAGGGAAGTCACCCCTCCACTTT. Translation gives CASTSGTGKSPLHF.

The DNA for the CDR3 is TGTGCCAGCAGCTTAAGCGCGGTGACCCAGTACTTC. Its translation: CASSLSAVTQYF. The chain links TRBV11-2 to TRBJ2-5; D remains ambiguous. Looked up from germline, CDR1 is SGHAT and CDR2 is FQNNGV. Between the trimmed V and J ends, which lost 2 bases and 7 bases, there was a span of 8 bases. This CDR3 has 12 amino acids.

This clonotype was found a few times. The chain combines TRBV28 with TRBJ1-4, with D possibly matching TRBD1 (6 bases). The CDR3 length is 17 residues. V was pared by 6 bases and J by 5 bases, with 22 bases between. The germline V gene encodes CDR1 MDHEN and CDR2 SYDVKM. The CDR3 here is CASRGQQFWGSNEKLFF. CDR3 nucleotides: TGTGCCAGCAGAGGACAGCAATTTTGGGGGTCCAATGAAAAACTGTTTTTT.